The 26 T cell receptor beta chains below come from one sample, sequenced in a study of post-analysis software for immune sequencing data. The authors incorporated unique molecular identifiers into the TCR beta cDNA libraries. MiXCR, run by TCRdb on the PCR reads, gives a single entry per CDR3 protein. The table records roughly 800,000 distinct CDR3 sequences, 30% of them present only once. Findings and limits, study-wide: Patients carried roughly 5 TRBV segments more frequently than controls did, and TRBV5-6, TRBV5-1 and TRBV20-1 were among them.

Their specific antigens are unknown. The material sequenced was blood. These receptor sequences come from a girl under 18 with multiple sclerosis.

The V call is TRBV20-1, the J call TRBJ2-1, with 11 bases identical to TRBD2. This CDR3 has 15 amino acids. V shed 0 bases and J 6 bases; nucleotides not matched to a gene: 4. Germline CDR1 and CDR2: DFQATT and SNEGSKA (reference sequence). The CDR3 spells CSARDYSGGANEQFF. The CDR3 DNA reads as TGCAGTGCTAGAGATTATAGCGGGGGGGCCAATGAGCAGTTCTTC.

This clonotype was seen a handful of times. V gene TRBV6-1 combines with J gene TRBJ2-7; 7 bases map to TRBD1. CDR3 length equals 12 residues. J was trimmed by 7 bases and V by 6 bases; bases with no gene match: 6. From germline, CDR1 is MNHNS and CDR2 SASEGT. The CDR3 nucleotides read TGTGCCAGCAGGGGGACAGCTAGGGAGCAGTACTTC. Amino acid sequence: CASRGTAREQYF.

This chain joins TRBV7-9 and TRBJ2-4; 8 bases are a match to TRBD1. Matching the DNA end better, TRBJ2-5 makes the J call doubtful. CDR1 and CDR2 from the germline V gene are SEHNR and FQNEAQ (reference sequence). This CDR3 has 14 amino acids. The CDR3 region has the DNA TGTGCCAGCAGCACGGACAGGGACCAAGAGACCCAGTACTTC. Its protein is CASSTDRDQETQYF.

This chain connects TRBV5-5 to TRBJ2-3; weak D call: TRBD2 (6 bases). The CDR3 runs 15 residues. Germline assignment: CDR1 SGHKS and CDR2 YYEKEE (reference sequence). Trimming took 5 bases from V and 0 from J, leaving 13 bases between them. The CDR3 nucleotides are TGTGCCAGCAGGGAGGAGGGCCATAGCACAGATACGCAGTATTTT. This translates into CASREEGHSTDTQYF.

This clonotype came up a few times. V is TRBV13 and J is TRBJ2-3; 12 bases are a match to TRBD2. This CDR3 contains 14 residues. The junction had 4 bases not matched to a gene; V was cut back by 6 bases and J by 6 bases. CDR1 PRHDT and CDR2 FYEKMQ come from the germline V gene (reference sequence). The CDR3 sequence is CASRLAGGADTQYF. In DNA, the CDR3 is TGTGCCAGCAGACTAGCGGGAGGAGCGGATACGCAGTATTTT.

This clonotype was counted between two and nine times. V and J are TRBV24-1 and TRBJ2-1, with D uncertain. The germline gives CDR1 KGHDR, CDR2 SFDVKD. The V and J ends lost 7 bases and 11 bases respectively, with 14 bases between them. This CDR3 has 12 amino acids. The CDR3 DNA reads TGTGCCACCAGCCCGAGGTGGTCTCAGCAGTTCTTC. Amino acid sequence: CATSPRWSQQFF.

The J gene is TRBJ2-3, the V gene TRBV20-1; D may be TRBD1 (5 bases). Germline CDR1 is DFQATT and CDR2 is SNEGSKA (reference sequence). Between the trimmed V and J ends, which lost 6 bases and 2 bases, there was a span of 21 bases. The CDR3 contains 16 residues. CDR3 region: CSALDSRTHLTDTQYF. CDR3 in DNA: TGCAGTGCCCTCGACAGTCGGACACACCTCACAGATACGCAGTATTTT.

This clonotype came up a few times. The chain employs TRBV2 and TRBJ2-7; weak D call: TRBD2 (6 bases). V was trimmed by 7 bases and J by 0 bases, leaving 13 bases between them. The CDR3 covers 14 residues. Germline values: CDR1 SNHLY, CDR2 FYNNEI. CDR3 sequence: CASNQDGSSYEQYF. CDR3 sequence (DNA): TGTGCCAGCAATCAGGACGGGAGCTCCTACGAGCAGTACTTC.

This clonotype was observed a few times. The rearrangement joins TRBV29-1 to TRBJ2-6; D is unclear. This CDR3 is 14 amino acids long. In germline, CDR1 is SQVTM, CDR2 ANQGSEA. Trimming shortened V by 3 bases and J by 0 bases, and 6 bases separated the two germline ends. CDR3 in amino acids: CSVEAHSGANVLTF. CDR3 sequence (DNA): TGCAGCGTTGAGGCGCACTCTGGGGCCAACGTCCTGACTTTC.

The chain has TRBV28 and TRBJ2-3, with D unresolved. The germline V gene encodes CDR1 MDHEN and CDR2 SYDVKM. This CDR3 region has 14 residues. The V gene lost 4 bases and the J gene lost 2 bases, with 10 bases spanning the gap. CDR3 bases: TGTGCCAGCAGTTATGGCTCCAACACAGATACGCAGTATTTT. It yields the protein CASSYGSNTDTQYF.

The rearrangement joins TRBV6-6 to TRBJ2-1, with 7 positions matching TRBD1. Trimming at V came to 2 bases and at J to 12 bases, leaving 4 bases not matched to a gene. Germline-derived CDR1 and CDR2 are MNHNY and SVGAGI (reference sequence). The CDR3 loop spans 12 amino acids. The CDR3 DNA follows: TGTGCCAGCAGTTACGCAGGGGGTGGGCAGTTCTTC. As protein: CASSYAGGGQFF.

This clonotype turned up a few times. CDR3 region: CASREGQRFQETQYF. The CDR3 nucleotides are TGTGCCAGCAGGGAGGGACAGCGTTTTCAAGAGACCCAGTACTTC. The chain recombines TRBV2 with TRBJ2-5; tentative D call: TRBD1 (7 bases). The CDR3 has 15 amino acids. V was shortened by 6 bases and J by 2 bases, with 16 bases between the two germline ends. CDR1 is SNHLY and CDR2 is FYNNEI in the germline V gene.

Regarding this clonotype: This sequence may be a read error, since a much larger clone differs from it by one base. The CDR3 reads CSARVGRASLQGTQYF. For the CDR3, the DNA is TGCAGTGCTAGAGTTGGACGGGCGTCCCTTCAAGGGACCCAGTACTTC. V and J are TRBV20-1 and TRBJ2-5, with D unclear. CDR1 and CDR2 from the germline V gene are DFQATT and SNEGSKA (reference sequence). CDR3 size: 16 residues.

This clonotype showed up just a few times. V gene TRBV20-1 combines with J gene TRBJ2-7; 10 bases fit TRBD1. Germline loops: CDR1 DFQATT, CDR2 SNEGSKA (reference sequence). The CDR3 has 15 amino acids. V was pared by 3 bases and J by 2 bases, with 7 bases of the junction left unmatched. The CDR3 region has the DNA TGCAGTGCTAGGGTCCCGGGACAGGGGACCTACGAGCAGTACTTC. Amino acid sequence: CSARVPGQGTYEQYF.

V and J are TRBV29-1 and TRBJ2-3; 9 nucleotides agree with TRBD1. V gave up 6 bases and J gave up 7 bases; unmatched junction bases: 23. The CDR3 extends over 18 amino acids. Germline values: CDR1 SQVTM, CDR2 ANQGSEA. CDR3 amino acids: CSVDYLTGTGSHRNTQYF. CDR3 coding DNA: TGCAGCGTAGACTACCTAACCGGGACAGGGTCCCACAGGAATACGCAGTATTTT.

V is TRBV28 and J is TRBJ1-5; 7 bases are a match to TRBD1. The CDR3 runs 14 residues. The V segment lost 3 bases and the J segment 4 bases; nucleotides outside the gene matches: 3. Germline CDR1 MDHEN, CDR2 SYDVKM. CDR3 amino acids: CASSFLGQNQPQHF. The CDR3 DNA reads TGTGCCAGCAGTTTTCTGGGACAGAATCAGCCCCAGCATTTT.

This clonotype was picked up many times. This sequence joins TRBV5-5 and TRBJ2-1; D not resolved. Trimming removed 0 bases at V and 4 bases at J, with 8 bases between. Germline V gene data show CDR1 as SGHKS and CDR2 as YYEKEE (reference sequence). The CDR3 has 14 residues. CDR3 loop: CASSLVGRYNEQFF. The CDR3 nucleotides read TGTGCCAGCAGCTTGGTGGGCAGATACAATGAGCAGTTCTTC.

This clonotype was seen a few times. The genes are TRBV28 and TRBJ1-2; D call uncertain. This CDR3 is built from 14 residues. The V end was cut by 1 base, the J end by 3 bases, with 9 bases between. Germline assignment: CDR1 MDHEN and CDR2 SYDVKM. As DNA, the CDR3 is TGTGCCAGCAGTTTATTCCCCGGCTACTATGGCTACACCTTC. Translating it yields CASSLFPGYYGYTF.

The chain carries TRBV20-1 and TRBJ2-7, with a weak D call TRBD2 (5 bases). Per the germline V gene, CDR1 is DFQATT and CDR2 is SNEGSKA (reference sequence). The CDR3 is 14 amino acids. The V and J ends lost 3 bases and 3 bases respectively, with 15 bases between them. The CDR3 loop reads CSASAPGIFYEQYF. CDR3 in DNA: TGCAGTGCTAGCGCTCCGGGAATCTTCTACGAGCAGTACTTC.

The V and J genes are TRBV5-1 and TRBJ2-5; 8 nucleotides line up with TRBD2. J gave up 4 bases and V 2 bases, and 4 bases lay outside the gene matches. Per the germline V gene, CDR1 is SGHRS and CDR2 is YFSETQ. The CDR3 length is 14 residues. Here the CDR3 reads CASSLVLAGETQYF. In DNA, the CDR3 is TGCGCCAGCAGCTTAGTTCTAGCGGGAGAGACCCAGTACTTC.

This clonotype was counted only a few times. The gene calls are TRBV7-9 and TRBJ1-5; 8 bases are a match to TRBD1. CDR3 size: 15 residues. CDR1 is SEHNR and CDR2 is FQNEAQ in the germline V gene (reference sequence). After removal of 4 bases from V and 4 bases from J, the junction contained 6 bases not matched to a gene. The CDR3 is CASSSTGQGNQPQHF. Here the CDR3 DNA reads TGTGCCAGCAGCTCTACCGGACAGGGTAATCAGCCCCAGCATTTT. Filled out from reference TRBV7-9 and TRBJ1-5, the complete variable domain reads DTGVSQNPRHKITKRGQNVTFRCDPISEHNRLYWYRQTLGQGPEFLTYFQNEAQLEKSRLLSDRFSAERPKGSFSTLEIQRTEQGDSAMYLCASSSTGQGNQPQHFGDGTRLSIL.

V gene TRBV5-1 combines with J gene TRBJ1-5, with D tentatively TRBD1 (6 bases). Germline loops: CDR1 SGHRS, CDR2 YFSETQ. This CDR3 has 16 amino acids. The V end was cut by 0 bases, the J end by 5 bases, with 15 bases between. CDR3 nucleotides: TGCGCCAGCAGCTTGGAGCCGACAGGTACCTATCAGCCCCAGCATTTT. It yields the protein CASSLEPTGTYQPQHF.

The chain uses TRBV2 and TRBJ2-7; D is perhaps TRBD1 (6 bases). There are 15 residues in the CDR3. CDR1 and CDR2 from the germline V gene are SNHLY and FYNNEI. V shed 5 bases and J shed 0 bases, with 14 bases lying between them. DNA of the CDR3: TGTGCCAGCAGTTACGACAGGTCCAGCTCCTACGAGCAGTACTTC. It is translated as CASSYDRSSSYEQYF. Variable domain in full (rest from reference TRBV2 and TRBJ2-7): EPEVTQTPSHQVTQMGQEVILRCVPISNHLYFYWYRQILGQKVEFLVSFYNNEISEKSEIFDDQFSVERPDGSNFTLKIRSTKLEDSAMYFCASSYDRSSSYEQYFGPGTRLTVT.

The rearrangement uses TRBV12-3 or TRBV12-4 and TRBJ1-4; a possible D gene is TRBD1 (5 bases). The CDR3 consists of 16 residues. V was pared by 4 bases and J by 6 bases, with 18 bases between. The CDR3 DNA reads TGTGCCAGCAGTTACCGTTTGGGAGGGGATCATGAAAAACTGTTTTTT. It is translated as CASSYRLGGDHEKLFF.

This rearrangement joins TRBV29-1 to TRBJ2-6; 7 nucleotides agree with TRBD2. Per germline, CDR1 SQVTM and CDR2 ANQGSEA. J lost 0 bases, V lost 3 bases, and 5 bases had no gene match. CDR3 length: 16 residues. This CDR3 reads CSVDGGTSSGANVLTF. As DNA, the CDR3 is TGCAGCGTTGACGGGGGGACGAGCTCTGGGGCCAACGTCCTGACTTTC.

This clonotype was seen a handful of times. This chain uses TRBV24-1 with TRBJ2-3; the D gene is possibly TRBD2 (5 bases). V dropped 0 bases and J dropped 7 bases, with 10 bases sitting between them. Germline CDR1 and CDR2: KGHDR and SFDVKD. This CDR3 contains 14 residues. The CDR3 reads CATSDLKTTNTQYF. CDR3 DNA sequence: TGTGCCACCAGTGATTTGAAGACTACAAATACGCAGTATTTT.